This T cell receptor (beta chain) was sequenced during a study of neurological immune-mediated disorders. General observations from the study: Among 34 multiple sclerosis patients, 18 had repertoires that phylogenetic grouping placed in one related-CDR3 cluster, a possible signature. Patients with HTLV-1-associated myelopathy showed the most TCR clonal expansion. Those with multiple sclerosis showed the least, falling below healthy controls.

This CDR3 spans 15 amino acids. The J segment lost 3 bases and the V segment lost 5 bases, leaving 7 bases of the junction unmatched. Per germline, CDR1 SNHLY and CDR2 FYNNEI. As for this clonotype: Its antigen is unidentified.

Synthesis of cDNA used 5'RACE (with 10-nucleotide random UMIs). Each sequencing run yielded over 160 million TCR-beta sequences from 15-18 subjects. TCRdb processed the 5' RACE reads anew with MiXCR; each CDR3 protein has one entry. Of roughly 70,000 distinct CDR3 sequences listed, about 4% are singletons. Sequenced material: PBMCs. The receptor comes from a man aged 25 to 45 with multiple sclerosis. This chain joins TRBV2 and TRBJ2-7, with 10 bases that match TRBD1. The CDR3 DNA is TGTGCCAGCAGTATAGACAGGGGGCGCGTCTACGAGCAGTACTTC. It yields the protein CASSIDRGRVYEQYF.